The T cell receptor beta chain described here comes from a study of T-cell reconstitution after alpha-beta-depleted transplantation in children. Study conclusions and caveats: Several hundred expanded graft clones reportedly supplied alpha-beta T cells about two months after transplant.

Preparation of the TCRbeta library was carried out with unique molecular identifiers. Each CDR3 protein is one row after TCRdb ran MiXCR on the PCR reads. Of 800,000 to 1,000,000 distinct CDR3 sequences listed, about 30% are singletons. This clonotype was counted only a few times. The target antigen is unknown. Between the trimmed V and J ends, which lost 3 bases and 5 bases, there was a span of 9 bases. The germline V gene has CDR1 SGHRS and CDR2 YFSETQ. The CDR3 contains 13 residues. The sequence came from a boy under two years old who had a stem cell transplant for SCID, so the T cells may come from the graft donor. The chain combines TRBV5-1 with TRBJ2-1, with no clear D. The input for sequencing was PBMCs, mostly from graft donor cells, taken 360 days after TCRalphabeta/CD19-depleted stem cell transplant. CDR3 DNA: TGCGCCAGCAGCTGGGGTCCTAACAATGAGCAGTTCTTC. The encoded protein is CASSWGPNNEQFF.